These 32 T cell receptor beta chains came from one sample sequenced in a study of blood T cells in healthy people across ages. For the second PCR, which ran for roughly 7 to 11 cycles, a sample-barcoded 5' primer and a J-beta primer mix were used. TCRdb reanalysed the 5' RACE reads using MiXCR and keeps one entry per CDR3 protein. The data contain hundreds of thousands of distinct CDR3 sequences, approximately 25% of them singletons. The data were also submitted as part of a second study, on T cells of mothers and their children.

The sequenced sample was blood. All receptors derive from a boy younger than 18 in good health.

V and J are TRBV6-5 and TRBJ2-5; no clear D gene. CDR3 length equals 13 residues. Germline CDR1 is MNHEY and CDR2 is SVGAGI. Trimming shortened V by 6 bases and J by 7 bases, and 15 bases separated the two germline ends. CDR3 sequence reads: CASRLAESGTQYF. CDR3 in DNA: TGTGCCAGCAGACTCGCAGAATCAGGGACCCAGTACTTC.

The chain is built from TRBV4-2 and TRBJ1-6, with a weak D call TRBD1 (5 bases). Germline V lookup: CDR1 LGHNA, CDR2 YNFKEQ. CDR3 length equals 14 residues. The germline V and J ends were trimmed by 2 bases and 8 bases, with 10 bases remaining between them. Here the CDR3 reads CASSQMGLDSPLHF. The CDR3 DNA follows: TGTGCCAGCAGCCAAATGGGGCTTGATTCACCCCTCCACTTT.

The sample holds a few counts of this clonotype. CDR3 protein: CSVSSGNEQFF. In DNA, the CDR3 is TGCAGCGTTTCTAGCGGCAATGAGCAGTTCTTC. The genes are TRBV29-1 and TRBJ2-1; TRBD2 matches at 7 bases. J lost 6 bases, V lost 5 bases, and 1 base had no gene match. Germline CDR1 and CDR2: SQVTM and ANQGSEA. CDR3 length: 11 amino acids.

The gene calls are TRBV6-5 and TRBJ2-1; the D gene is possibly TRBD2 (6 bases). V lost 4 bases, J lost 4 bases, and 17 bases lay in between. Germline lookup yields CDR1 MNHEY and CDR2 SVGAGI. The CDR3 runs 16 residues. CDR3 nucleotide sequence: TGTGCCAGCAGTTTGATTCGGGAGTCCCATTACAATGAGCAGTTCTTC. Translation gives CASSLIRESHYNEQFF.

The chain recombines TRBV6-4 with TRBJ2-2, with TRBD2 matching over 15 bases. The CDR3 loop spans 20 amino acids. The trim removed 0 bases at V and 6 bases at J, leaving 11 bases unmatched. CDR1 MRHNA and CDR2 SNTAGT come from the germline V gene. This chain's CDR3 is CASSDSGTSGRPDGPGELFF. Written as DNA, the CDR3 is TGTGCCAGCAGTGACTCTGGGACTAGCGGGAGGCCCGACGGGCCCGGGGAGCTGTTTTTT.

The chain has TRBV4-1 and TRBJ2-2, with D perhaps matching TRBD1 or TRBD2 (6 bases each). Looked up from germline, CDR1 is MGHRA and CDR2 is YSYEKL. The CDR3 length is 17 residues. The V end was cut by 0 bases, the J end by 3 bases, with 14 bases between. CDR3 DNA: TGCGCCAGCAGCCAAGACCAGGGGACTGGGGACACCGGGGAGCTGTTTTTT. Translated, it gives CASSQDQGTGDTGELFF.

The sample holds a few counts of this clonotype. This chain joins TRBV6-6 and TRBJ1-2; TRBD1 matches 8 bases. This CDR3 comprises 13 residues. The germline V gene has CDR1 MNHNY and CDR2 SVGAGI (reference sequence). Germline trimming cut 7 bases from V and 4 bases from J; bases unmatched to any gene: 5. CDR3 nucleotide sequence: TGTGCCAGCATCTCGGGACAGGCCTATGGCTACACCTTC. Encoded protein: CASISGQAYGYTF.

The V call is TRBV7-9, the J call TRBJ2-7; D unclear. Trimming took 5 bases from V and 6 from J, leaving 11 bases between them. The CDR3 totals 12 residues. CDR1 is SEHNR and CDR2 is FQNEAQ in the germline V gene (reference sequence). The CDR3: CASSPAPGEQYF. CDR3 nucleotides: TGTGCCAGCAGCCCAGCCCCGGGCGAGCAGTACTTC.

The gene calls are TRBV29-1 and TRBJ2-1; D possibly corresponds to TRBD2 (6 bases). From germline, CDR1 is SQVTM and CDR2 ANQGSEA. Trimming removed 0 bases at V and 14 bases at J, with 20 bases between. The CDR3 spans 14 residues. CDR3 residues: CSVEDWGESGWEFF. CDR3 DNA: TGCAGCGTTGAAGATTGGGGGGAGAGCGGTTGGGAGTTCTTC.

This clonotype was seen a handful of times. The chain uses TRBV9 and TRBJ2-3; D is ambiguous. CDR3 length: 13 amino acids. The V end lost 0 bases, the J end lost 13 bases, and 15 bases lay between the germline ends. Germline values: CDR1 SGDLS, CDR2 YYNGEE. CDR3 region: CASSVGSSAFKYF. Written as DNA, the CDR3 is TGTGCCAGCAGCGTAGGGAGCTCCGCGTTCAAGTATTTT.

The V call is TRBV7-9, the J call TRBJ2-7, with no clear D. CDR3 length: 12 residues. Germline V gene lookup returns CDR1 SEHNR and CDR2 FQNEAQ (reference sequence). Trimming stripped 5 bases from V and 3 bases from J, with 8 bases between. The CDR3 DNA sequence: TGTGCCAGCAGCCCCATGGACTACGAGCAGTACTTC. Its protein product is CASSPMDYEQYF. The complete variable domain, with remaining parts taken from reference TRBV7-9 and TRBJ2-7, reads DTGVSQNPRHKITKRGQNVTFRCDPISEHNRLYWYRQTLGQGPEFLTYFQNEAQLEKSRLLSDRFSAERPKGSFSTLEIQRTEQGDSAMYLCASSPMDYEQYFGPGTRLTVT.

The chain recombines TRBV4-3 with TRBJ2-3, with 10 bases lining up with TRBD2. Germline CDR1 is LGHNA and CDR2 is YSLEER. Trimming cost V 0 bases and J 4 bases; bases outside gene matches: 7. The CDR3 covers 17 residues. Here the CDR3 DNA reads TGCGCCAGCAGCCAAGATCGGGCTAGCGGGGGATCAGATACGCAGTATTTT. It codes for CASSQDRASGGSDTQYF.

This clonotype was detected only a few times. The chain combines TRBV20-1 with TRBJ1-6; D not certain. The V end lost 6 bases, the J end lost 12 bases, and 18 bases lay between the germline ends. The CDR3 is made up of 13 amino acids. Germline CDR1 reads DFQATT; CDR2 reads SNEGSKA (reference sequence). CDR3 DNA: TGCAGTGCCCGATCCGGGTTTAGAGAACCCCTCCACTTT. Protein: CSARSGFREPLHF.

J is TRBJ2-5 and V is TRBV7-2; 8 nucleotides agree with TRBD2. The J call may be mistaken, given a closer DNA end match to TRBJ2-1. Germline V gives CDR1 SGHTA, CDR2 FQGNSA. This CDR3 has 16 residues. CDR3 nucleotide sequence: TGTGCCAGCAGCTTAGCAAGGCGGGGGGCGTACAATGAGCAGTTCTTC. Translated, it gives CASSLARRGAYNEQFF.

This clonotype was seen a handful of times. The chain employs TRBV7-2 and TRBJ1-2; tentative D call: TRBD1 (5 bases). V lost 5 bases and J 7 bases, leaving 17 bases between the germline ends. In germline, CDR1 is SGHTA, CDR2 FQGNSA. The CDR3 spans 14 residues. The CDR3, as DNA: TGTGCCAGCAGCCCAGGGATGGGGGAAAGTGGCTACACCTTC. Translating gives CASSPGMGESGYTF.

This clonotype appeared a few times. The CDR3 reads CASRTLEGLVNYGYTF. In DNA, the CDR3 is TGTGCCAGCAGGACACTCGAGGGTTTAGTTAACTATGGCTACACCTTC. V usage is TRBV27 and J usage is TRBJ1-2; D not resolved. The germline gives CDR1 MNHEY, CDR2 SMNVEV (reference sequence). This CDR3 comprises 16 residues. Trimming shortened V by 6 bases and J by 1 base, and 18 bases separated the two germline ends.

This chain joins TRBV20-1 and TRBJ2-1; 10 nucleotides line up with TRBD2. V dropped 4 bases and J dropped 3; count of bases not matched to a gene: 18. CDR1 is DFQATT and CDR2 is SNEGSKA in the germline V gene (reference sequence). The CDR3 spans 19 residues. The chain's CDR3 is CSAIRTSGNLPYNYNEQFF. As DNA, the CDR3 is TGCAGTGCTATCCGAACTAGCGGGAACCTCCCTTATAACTACAATGAGCAGTTCTTC.

The chain joins TRBV28 to TRBJ2-5, with TRBD2 matching over 9 bases. Gene TRBJ2-7 matches the end of the DNA better, so the J call may be wrong. CDR1 MDHEN and CDR2 SYDVKM come from the germline V gene. The CDR3 runs to 15 residues. CDR3 residues: CASSLHSGRNYEQYF. The CDR3 nucleotides read TGTGCCAGCAGTCTTCATAGCGGGAGAAACTACGAGCAGTACTTC.

This clonotype has just a few counts. This rearrangement joins TRBV20-1 to TRBJ2-5; no clear D. This CDR3 spans 14 amino acids. Germline CDR1 and CDR2: DFQATT and SNEGSKA (reference sequence). Trimming removed 1 base from V and 5 bases from J, with 14 bases in between. In DNA form, the CDR3 reads TGCAGTGCTAGAGTTAAGACTCTCCGGGAGACCCAGTACTTC. Its translation: CSARVKTLRETQYF.

This chain links TRBV5-1 with TRBJ2-4; 8 nucleotides match TRBD1. V was pared by 6 bases and J by 3 bases, with 11 bases of the junction left unmatched. Germline lookup yields CDR1 SGHRS and CDR2 YFSETQ. This CDR3 region has 16 residues. The CDR3 here is CASNLGATGVKNIQYF. In DNA form, the CDR3 reads TGCGCCAGCAATCTCGGTGCGACAGGGGTCAAAAACATTCAGTACTTC.

The genes are TRBV4-2 and TRBJ2-7; the match to TRBD1 covers 7 bases. The CDR3 has 16 residues. Germline trimming cut 0 bases from V and 3 bases from J; bases unmatched to any gene: 8. Germline V gene data show CDR1 as LGHNA and CDR2 as YNFKEQ. This chain's CDR3 is CASSQDRGQGVYEQYF. CDR3 nucleotide sequence: TGTGCCAGCAGCCAAGATAGGGGGCAGGGGGTCTACGAGCAGTACTTC.

The count of this clonotype is one. The J gene is TRBJ1-6, the V gene TRBV20-1, with 8 positions matching TRBD1. The CDR3 is 14 amino acids. CDR1 and CDR2 from the germline V gene are DFQATT and SNEGSKA (reference sequence). Losses at the gene ends were 3 bases for V and 9 bases for J; bases not matched to a gene: 7. The CDR3 loop is CSASNRQGASPLHF. The CDR3 region has the DNA TGCAGTGCTAGTAACCGGCAGGGGGCTTCACCCCTCCACTTT.

The chain couples TRBV19 to TRBJ2-7; TRBD1 aligns across 10 bases. Germline CDR1 LNHDA, CDR2 SQIVND (reference sequence). The CDR3 loop spans 15 amino acids. V was pared by 5 bases and J by 5 bases, with 9 bases of the junction left unmatched. The CDR3 reads CASSRKPGQGNEQYF. CDR3 nucleotide sequence: TGTGCCAGTAGTCGTAAACCGGGACAGGGGAACGAGCAGTACTTC.

This sequence joins TRBV5-4 and TRBJ2-1; 9 bases align to TRBD1. The J call may be incorrect, as the DNA end agrees better with TRBJ2-5. CDR3 length equals 17 residues. Germline CDR1 reads SGHNT; CDR2 reads YYREEE (reference sequence). As DNA, the CDR3 is TGTGCCAGCAGCTTGGAATGGTACAGGGGGCGCGAAGAGACCCAGTACTTC. Amino acids: CASSLEWYRGREETQYF.

The V call is TRBV28, the J call TRBJ2-3; D is unclear. CDR3 length: 14 residues. Germline V CDR1 and CDR2: MDHEN, SYDVKM. V lost 3 bases to trimming and J lost 4 bases, with 11 bases between them. Written as DNA, the CDR3 is TGTGCCAGCAGTTTGCCCCCCGGGCCAGATACGCAGTATTTT. Its protein product is CASSLPPGPDTQYF.

This sequence joins TRBV20-1 and TRBJ2-3; the D is unclear. V was shortened by 4 bases and J by 2 bases, with 7 bases between the two germline ends. Looked up from germline, CDR1 is DFQATT and CDR2 is SNEGSKA (reference sequence). The CDR3 is 12 residues long. The CDR3 nucleotides read TGCAGTGCTATGCTAAACACAGATACGCAGTATTTT. Its translation is CSAMLNTDTQYF.

The chain joins TRBV25-1 to TRBJ2-5, with 9 bases matching TRBD1. Germline V gene lookup returns CDR1 MGHDK and CDR2 SYGVNS. Losses at the gene ends were 4 bases for V and 5 bases for J; bases not matched to a gene: 8. This CDR3 has 15 amino acids. CDR3 residues: CASSGGTGYHETQYF. The CDR3 region has the DNA TGTGCCAGCAGTGGAGGGACAGGGTATCATGAGACCCAGTACTTC.

The CDR3 nucleotides are TGTGCCAGCAGCTTACCCGTTCCTGGTTGGGACAATGAGCAGTTCTTC. The encoded protein is CASSLPVPGWDNEQFF. The rearrangement joins TRBV7-9 to TRBJ2-1; unclear D gene. The CDR3 length is 16 residues. CDR1 and CDR2 from the germline V gene are SEHNR and FQNEAQ (reference sequence). The V end lost 2 bases, the J end lost 5 bases, and 16 bases lay between the germline ends.

This sequence joins TRBV28 and TRBJ2-1, with 9 bases fitting TRBD1. The better agreement between TRBJ2-7 and the DNA end casts doubt on the J call. The germline gives CDR1 MDHEN, CDR2 SYDVKM. The CDR3 has 15 amino acids. CDR3 coding DNA: TGTGCCAGCCTACGTGGGACAGGGTTCCGTGACGAGCAGTACTTC. Translation: CASLRGTGFRDEQYF.

The CDR3: CASSDPSPEQFF. The CDR3 DNA is TGTGCCAGCAGCGACCCTAGCCCTGAGCAGTTCTTC. The V and J genes are TRBV7-9 and TRBJ2-1; maybe TRBD2 (5 bases). V dropped 5 bases and J dropped 9 bases, with 11 bases sitting between them. Germline CDR1 is SEHNR and CDR2 is FQNEAQ (reference sequence). The CDR3 extends over 12 amino acids.

This clonotype was counted between two and nine times. This rearrangement joins TRBV9 to TRBJ2-5, with TRBD2 identical over 8 bases. The closer fit of TRBJ2-7 to the DNA end suggests the J call may be wrong. The germline V gene has CDR1 SGDLS and CDR2 YYNGEE. The CDR3 is 16 amino acids. This chain's CDR3 is CASSSRAGTRAYEQYF. CDR3 DNA sequence: TGTGCCAGCAGCTCCCGGGCAGGGACTAGGGCCTACGAGCAGTACTTC.

This clonotype was counted between two and nine times. The gene calls are TRBV12-3 or TRBV12-4 and TRBJ2-2; no firm D call. Trimming stripped 3 bases from V and 7 bases from J, with 18 bases between. The length of the CDR3 is 16 residues. The CDR3 spells CASSLSRGGLNGELFF. As DNA, the CDR3 is TGTGCCAGCAGTTTGTCTCGTGGTGGGCTGAACGGGGAGCTGTTTTTT.